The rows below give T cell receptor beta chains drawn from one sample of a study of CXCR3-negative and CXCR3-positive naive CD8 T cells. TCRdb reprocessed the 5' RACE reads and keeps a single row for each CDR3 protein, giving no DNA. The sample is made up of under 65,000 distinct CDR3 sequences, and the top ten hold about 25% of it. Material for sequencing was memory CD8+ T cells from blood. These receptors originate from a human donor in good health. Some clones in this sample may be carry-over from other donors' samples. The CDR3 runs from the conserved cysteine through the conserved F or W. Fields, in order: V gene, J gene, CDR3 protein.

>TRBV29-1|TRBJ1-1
CSARAWDTEAFF
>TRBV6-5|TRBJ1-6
CASSGRTADNSPLHF
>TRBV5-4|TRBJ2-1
CASSLIGTGVVNEQFF
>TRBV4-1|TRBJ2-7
CASSQGLATYEQYF
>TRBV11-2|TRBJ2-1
CASSLVAGTYNEQFF
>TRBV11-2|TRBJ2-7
CASSPTPSDEQYF
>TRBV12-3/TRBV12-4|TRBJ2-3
CASRYTGDTQYF
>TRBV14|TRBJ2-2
CASSQDLRESGGELFF
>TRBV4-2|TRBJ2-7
CASGGLATVGEQYF
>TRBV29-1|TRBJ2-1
CSVEDDRVHYNEQFF
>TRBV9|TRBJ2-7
CASGIGTSGGYEQYF
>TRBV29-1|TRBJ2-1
CSVVGQGGTEQFF
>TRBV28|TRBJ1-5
CASSFPLDRVGQPQHF
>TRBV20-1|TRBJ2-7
CSARRQGTYEQYF
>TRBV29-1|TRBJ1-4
CSVRRGSNEKLFF
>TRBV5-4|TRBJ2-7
CASSLGRTPYEQYF
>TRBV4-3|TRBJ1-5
CASSQDAARPQHF
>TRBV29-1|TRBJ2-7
CSVEAGDTYEQYF
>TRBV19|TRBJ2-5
CASSVDIKETQYF
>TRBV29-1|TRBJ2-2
CSVVRNTGELFF
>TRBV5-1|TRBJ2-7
CASSLEGIEQYF
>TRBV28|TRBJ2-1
CASSLLSEEQFF
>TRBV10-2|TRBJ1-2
CASSEGGQFYGYTF
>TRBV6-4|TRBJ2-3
CASSDSTSGGGTDTQYF
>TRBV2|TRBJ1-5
CASTSGASNQPQHF
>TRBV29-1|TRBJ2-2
CSVEPRTGELFF
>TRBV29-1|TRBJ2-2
CSVEQGDTGELFF
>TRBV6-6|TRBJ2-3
CASSYGERVTDTQYF
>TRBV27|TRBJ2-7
CASSLGGATYEQYF
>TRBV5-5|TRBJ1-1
CASSLWGTDEAFF
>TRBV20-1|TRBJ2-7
CSARDRDFSRSSYEQYF
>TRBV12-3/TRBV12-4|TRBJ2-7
CASSLEEGLLYEQYF
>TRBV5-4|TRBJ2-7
CASSWGQGGDEQYF
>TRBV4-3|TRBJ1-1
CASSPFMNTEAFF
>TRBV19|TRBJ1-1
CASSSSGNTEAFF
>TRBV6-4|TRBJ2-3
CASSELAGGPDTQYF
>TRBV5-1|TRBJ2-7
CASSPGQGKGEQYF
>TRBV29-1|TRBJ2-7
CSVRRTETYEQYF
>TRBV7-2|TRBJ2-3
CASSPPPIDTQYF
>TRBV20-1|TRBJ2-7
CSAISFSEQYF